This TCR beta chain emerged from a study of CD8+ T cells in alopecia areata. Deletions cut 6 bases from V and 7 bases from J, with 18 bases between. The V gene's germline CDR1 is MNHEY and CDR2 SMNVEV (reference sequence). The CDR3 extends over 14 amino acids. The authors extracted RNA and reverse transcribed it into cDNA as the sequencing template. Here immunoSEQ multiplex PCR was the method, and the copy in TCRdb shows in-frame clones only, minus some. The repertoire consists of 200,000 or so clones, with around three fifths occurring once and the leading ten covering roughly 5.3%. The TCR comes from a human donor in good health. The chain recombines TRBV27 with TRBJ1-2, with D unclear. The sequenced sample was CD8+ T cells sorted from blood. The CDR3 here is CASSPLTLGPGYTF. CDR3 in DNA: TGTGCCAGCAGCCCCTTGACTTTAGGTCCTGGCTACACCTTC.